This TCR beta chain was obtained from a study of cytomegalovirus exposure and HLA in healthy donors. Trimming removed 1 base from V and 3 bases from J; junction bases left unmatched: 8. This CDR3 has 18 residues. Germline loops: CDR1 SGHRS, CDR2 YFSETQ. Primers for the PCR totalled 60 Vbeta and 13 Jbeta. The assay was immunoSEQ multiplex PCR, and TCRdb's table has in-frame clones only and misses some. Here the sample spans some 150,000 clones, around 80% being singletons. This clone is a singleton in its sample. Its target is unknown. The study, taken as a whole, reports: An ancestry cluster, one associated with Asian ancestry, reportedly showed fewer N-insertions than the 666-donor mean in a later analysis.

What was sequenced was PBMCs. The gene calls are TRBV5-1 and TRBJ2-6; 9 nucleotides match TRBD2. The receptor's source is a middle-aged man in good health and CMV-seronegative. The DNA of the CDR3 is TGCGCCAGCAGCTTGTCCGCGGGAGGGCGGATTGGGGCCAACGTCCTGACTTTC. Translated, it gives CASSLSAGGRIGANVLTF.